The present entry profiles one TCR beta chain with its context. This sample was included in a study of blood T cell repertoires in COVID-19. Across the study: Samples of COVID-19 (acute and convalescent) were obtained from the United States, Italy and Spain. The analysed material was cDNA or gDNA that came from T cells, B-cell-depleted T cells, or PBMCs.

After removal of 0 bases from V and 5 bases from J, the junction contained 3 bases not matched to a gene. Germline CDR1 SGHNT, CDR2 YYREEE (reference sequence). The CDR3 length is 15 residues. In the study's own analysis: Researchers report that nucleated cell counts were estimated from reference gene primer amplification. Sequencing was performed with immunoSEQ multiplex PCR; in TCRdb, only in-frame clones are kept and a portion is missing. From that table come the V and J calls and clone size; the DNA was used to work out D and trimming. Counted here are some 74,000 clones, around 78% occurring once; the ten biggest clones make up about 18%.

The sequencing input was peripheral blood. The clonotype was recovered from a woman older than 75 with acute or convalescent COVID-19. The chain uses TRBV5-4 and TRBJ2-7; 12 bases align to TRBD1. The CDR3, as DNA: TGTGCCAGCAGCTTGGGGGGGACAGGGGGCAACGAGCAGTACTTC. Protein sequence: CASSLGGTGGNEQYF.